This T cell receptor (beta chain) derives from a study of ipilimumab plus nivolumab after autologous stem cell transplantation (dated by TCRdb to about 2021). Regarding the research as a whole: Trial patients received a median of about 5 ipilimumab doses and fewer than 10 nivolumab doses. The DLBCL cohort included primary refractory and relapsed disease, with 18-month progression-free survival of approximately 83% and 30% respectively. The trial enrolled patients with high-risk diffuse large B cell lymphoma, mature T cell lymphoma, or multiple myeloma undergoing autologous transplant. Some 35 patients made up the trial's intent-to-treat population. The investigation overall reported the following: The authors concluded that, as post-transplant consolidation, combined checkpoint inhibition appeared tolerable. According to the authors, a biologic rationale for studying the approach further came from T cell receptor repertoire, regulatory T cell phenotype and gut microbiota profiles.

Details on this clone: The antigen it recognizes is unknown. No much larger clone is present one base from it, and per-base qualities are unavailable.

Ipilimumab was given at 1 mg/kg intravenously on day 1 of selected weeks, and checkpoint therapy started 14 to 28 days after autologous transplant. The nivolumab dose was 3 mg/kg intravenously, delivered on day 1 of weeks 1, 4, 7, 10, and every two weeks through week 26. This was a Phase Ib clinical trial that tested ipilimumab plus nivolumab, given as combined checkpoint inhibition, for consolidation following autologous stem cell transplantation. The library was produced with the immunoSEQ multiplex PCR assay. The table comes from immuneACCESS by way of TCRdb, which keeps in-frame sequences with V and J called. Part of the clones is missing from these tables; in studies checked, under half for an unresolved V gene and the rest for unknown reasons. For this sample there are approximately 18,000 clones; around 82% appear just once. The top ten constitute about 6.8% of the sample. The CDR3 has 15 amino acids, counting the end cysteine and phenylalanine. Just CDR3 DNA is preserved here, 45 bases in frame from base 1. Reading the germline V gene (reference sequence) gives CDR1 MNHEY and CDR2 SMNVEV. V is shortened by 5 bases, J by 0 bases, and the region joining them spans 11 bases.

The origin of this receptor is a male donor with diffuse large B-cell lymphoma. The material sequenced was PBMCs, taken in a trial of ipilimumab plus nivolumab as post-transplant consolidation. This chain joins TRBV27 to TRBJ2-1; TRBD2 is a weak D gene call, 5 bases matching. At the DNA level, the sequence is TGTGCCAGCAGTATCCAAGCGGCCTCCTACAATGAGCAGTTCTTC. Protein translation: CASSIQAASYNEQFF.